Listed below are T cell receptor beta chains from one sample, sequenced in a study of blood T cell repertoires in COVID-19. Profiling relied on immunoSEQ multiplex PCR, and the TCRdb table lists in-frame clones only, not all of them. Among 350,000 to 400,000 clones listed, approximately 84% were seen once. The source material was PBMCs or T cells enriched from blood (not recorded which). Source of these receptors: a woman younger than 45 who had recovered from COVID-19. Both conserved end residues are part of each CDR3. Each record gives: D gene, J gene, V gene, clone size, CDR3 protein, CDR3 DNA. A D gene is named only where the DNA matches it firmly. Clone size is shown for a subset of rows, as once, few, many or a class of expanded clone.

>TRBD2|TRBJ2-7|TRBV7-2|-
CASSFGASGAYEQYF
TGTGCCAGCAGCTTCGGGGCTAGCGGGGCGTACGAGCAGTACTTC
>TRBD2|TRBJ2-2|TRBV7-6|-
CASSFPVTSGRANTGELFF
TGTGCCAGCAGCTTCCCCGTGACTAGCGGGAGGGCGAACACCGGGGAGCTGTTTTTT
>TRBD1|TRBJ1-5|TRBV28|-
CASSFGQGAFHQPQHF
TGTGCCAGCAGTTTTGGACAGGGGGCTTTTCATCAGCCCCAGCATTTT
>-|TRBJ1-2|TRBV28|-
CASSFRQWGESTF
TGTGCCAGCAGTTTCCGTCAGTGGGGCGAGTCCACCTTC
>-|TRBJ2-1|TRBV5-1|-
CASRAGRTYNEQFF
TGCGCCAGCAGGGCCGGGAGAACCTACAATGAGCAGTTCTTC
>-|TRBJ1-1|TRBV6-5|-
CASTVPGNTEAFF
TGTGCCAGCACCGTCCCGGGGAACACTGAAGCTTTCTTT
>TRBD1|TRBJ1-2|TRBV29-1|-
CSFGQGAKSNYGYTF
TGCAGCTTCGGACAGGGGGCGAAGTCAAACTATGGCTACACCTTC
>TRBD1|TRBJ2-7|TRBV4-1|-
CASSQDRGRTGGRYEQYF
TGCGCCAGCAGCCAAGATAGGGGCCGGACAGGGGGCAGGTACGAGCAGTACTTC
>-|TRBJ2-1|TRBV2|-
CASSEYQRQRNEQFF
TGTGCCAGCAGTGAATATCAGCGGCAGAGGAATGAGCAGTTCTTC
>TRBD2|TRBJ2-7|TRBV9|-
CASSGTSGSSYEQYF
TGTGCCAGCAGTGGGACTAGCGGGAGCTCCTACGAGCAGTACTTC
>-|TRBJ1-6|TRBV5-6|once
CASSSGNSPLHF
TGTGCCAGCAGCTCCGGTAATTCACCCCTCCACTTT
>-|TRBJ1-2|TRBV28|-
CASSLAGARGYTF
TGTGCCAGCAGTTTAGCGGGGGCGCGGGGCTACACCTTC
>-|TRBJ1-6|TRBV7-8|-
CASSLKGGGNSPLHF
TGTGCCAGCAGCTTAAAGGGGGGAGGGAATTCACCCCTCCACTTT
>-|TRBJ1-6|TRBV28|few
CASSLPSTGSNSPLHF
TGTGCCAGCAGTTTACCCTCGACTGGGTCTAATTCACCCCTCCACTTT
>-|TRBJ1-6|TRBV4-2|-
CASSQDLEQYNSPLHF
TGTGCCAGCAGCCAAGATTTGGAACAGTATAATTCACCCCTCCACTTT